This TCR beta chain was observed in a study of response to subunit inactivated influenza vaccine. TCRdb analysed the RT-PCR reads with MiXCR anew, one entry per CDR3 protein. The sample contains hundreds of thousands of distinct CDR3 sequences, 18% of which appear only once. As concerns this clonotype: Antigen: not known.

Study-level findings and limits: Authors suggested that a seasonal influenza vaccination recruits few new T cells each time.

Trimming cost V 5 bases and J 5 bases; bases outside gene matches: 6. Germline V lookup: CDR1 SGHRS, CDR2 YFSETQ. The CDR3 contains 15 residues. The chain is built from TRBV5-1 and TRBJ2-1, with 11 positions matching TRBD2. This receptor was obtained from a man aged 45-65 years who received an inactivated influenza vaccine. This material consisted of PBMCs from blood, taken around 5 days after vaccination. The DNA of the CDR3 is TGCGCCAGCAGGTTAACTAGCGGGAGCCACAATGAGCAGTTCTTC. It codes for CASRLTSGSHNEQFF.